This TCR beta chain stems from a study of blood T cell repertoires in COVID-19. About the research overall: Italy, Spain and the United States were the sources of the convalescent and acute COVID-19 samples. The analysed material was cDNA or gDNA that came from T cells, B-cell-depleted T cells, or PBMCs.

This CDR3 contains 14 residues. V shed 4 bases, J shed 3 bases, and the junction held 6 bases outside the gene matches. Germline CDR1 is GTSNPN and CDR2 is SVGIG (reference sequence). Original analysis: Amplified reference gene primers provided the basis for estimating nucleated cell counts. Only in-frame clones appear in the TCRdb table, and some are missing; sequencing was by immunoSEQ multiplex PCR. V and J calls and clone size are given by that table; D and trimming were obtained from the DNA. This table has 200,000 to 250,000 clones, around nine tenths appearing once. The origin of this receptor is a man in his sixties who had recovered from COVID-19. The sample comprised peripheral blood. The chain has TRBV30 and TRBJ2-1, with 7 bases fitting TRBD2. The chain's CDR3 is CAWTSGQYYNEQFF. CDR3 bases: TGTGCCTGGACTAGCGGCCAATACTACAATGAGCAGTTCTTC.